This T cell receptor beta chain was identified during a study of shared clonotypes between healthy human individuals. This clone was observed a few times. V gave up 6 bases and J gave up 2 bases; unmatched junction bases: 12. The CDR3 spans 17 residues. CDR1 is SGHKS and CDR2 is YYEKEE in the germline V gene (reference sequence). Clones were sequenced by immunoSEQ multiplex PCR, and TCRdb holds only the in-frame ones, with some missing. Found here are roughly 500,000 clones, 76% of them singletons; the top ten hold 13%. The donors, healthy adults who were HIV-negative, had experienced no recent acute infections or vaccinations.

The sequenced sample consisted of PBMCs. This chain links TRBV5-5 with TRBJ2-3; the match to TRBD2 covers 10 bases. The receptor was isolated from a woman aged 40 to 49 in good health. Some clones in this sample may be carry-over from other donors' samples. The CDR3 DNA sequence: TGTGCCAGCAATCGCACGTTAACTAGCGGGAACACAGATACGCAGTATTTT. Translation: CASNRTLTSGNTDTQYF.